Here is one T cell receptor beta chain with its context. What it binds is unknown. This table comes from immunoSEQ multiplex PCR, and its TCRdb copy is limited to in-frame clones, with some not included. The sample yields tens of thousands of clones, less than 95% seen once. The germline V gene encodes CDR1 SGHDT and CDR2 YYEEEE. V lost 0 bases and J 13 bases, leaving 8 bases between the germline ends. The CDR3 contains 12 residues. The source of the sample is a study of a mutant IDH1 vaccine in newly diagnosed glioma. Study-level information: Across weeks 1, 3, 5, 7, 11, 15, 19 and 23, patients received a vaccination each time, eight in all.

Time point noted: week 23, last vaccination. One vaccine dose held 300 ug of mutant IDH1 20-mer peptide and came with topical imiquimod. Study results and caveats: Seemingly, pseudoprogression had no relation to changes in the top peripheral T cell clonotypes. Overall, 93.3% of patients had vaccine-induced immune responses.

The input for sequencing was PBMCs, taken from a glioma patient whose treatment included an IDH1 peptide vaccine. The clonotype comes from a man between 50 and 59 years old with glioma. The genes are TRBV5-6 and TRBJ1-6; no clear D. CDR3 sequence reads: CASSLDRLPLHF. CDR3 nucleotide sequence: TGTGCCAGCAGCTTGGACAGACTCCCCCTCCACTTT.